The rows below give T cell receptor beta chains drawn from one sample of a study of OX40 agonist ivuxolimab in advanced cancers. The table came from immunoSEQ multiplex PCR; TCRdb's copy has only in-frame clones and leaves some out. The profile shows 57,000 or so clones, under 85% of them singletons. This specimen consisted of CD4+ or CD8+ T cells sorted from blood, obtained in a trial of the OX40 agonist ivuxolimab. The receptors originated from an adult with an advanced solid tumor such as melanoma, head and neck, liver or kidney cancer. CDR3s include the opening cysteine and the closing phenylalanine or tryptophan.

V	CDR3
TRBV28	CASSLPSITGPRQPQHF
TRBV28	CASSLLAGGSNEQFF
TRBV30	CAWSVSLDTQYF
TRBV7-3	CASSFQGSGANVLTF
TRBV6-1	CAIRDTPTYEQYF
TRBV21-1	CASSQEGIGISYNEQFF
TRBV19	CATTDRTMNTEAFF
TRBV7-8	CASSLFGNANNEQFF
TRBV10-3	CAIAGTGDQPQHF
TRBV11-2	CASSFFLGTSGGYNEQFF
TRBV4-2	CASSQGGGAKADTQYF
TRBV5-6	CASSSEAGRGYTF
TRBV6-5	CASKGTPANEKLFF
TRBV7-2	CASSLETGTNQPQHF
TRBV10-3	CAIRVQGLETEAFF
TRBV7-9	CASSLPLPGEETQYF
TRBV11-2	CASSPMGTASNYGYTF
TRBV5-1	CASSRDLYEQYF
TRBV9	CASSAGTGMYNEQFF
TRBV30	CAWTIGTAVSGNTIYF
TRBV7-2	CASSLYAEAFF
TRBV28	CASSLPREHYGYTF
TRBV11-3	CASSPMGLETQYF
TRBV4-2	CASSQERYSYEQYF
TRBV5-4	CASSRERGMGKRDSGNTIYF
TRBV19	CASSWDLYTDTQYF
TRBV11-1	CASSRQASTQETQYF
TRBV5-4	CASSLAGRSQETQYF
TRBV7-9	CASSLKGQEAFF
TRBV5-4	CASSLAGPYGYTF
TRBV2	CASNRGTNTEAFF
TRBV7-9	CASSLGTGPYEQYF
TRBV7-8	CASSRVPGQGMNTEAFF
TRBV28	CASTLGGTDTGELFF
TRBV2	CATSDLGQSSYEQYF
TRBV30	CAWSPGGSGNTIYF
TRBV7-3	CASSPSHPYEQYF
TRBV30	CAWSRPGAVYGYTF
TRBV13	CASSAPFEGGTDTQYF
TRBV6-5	CASSSPGQGIYEQYF
TRBV5-4	CASSTQGGIGELFF
TRBV6-5	CASLGRDPLYGYTF
TRBV5-6	CAGSLAGTGMRYEQYF
TRBV6-5	CASSRTGSAETQYF
TRBV7-8	CASSAYRLAGGYEQYF
TRBV6-5	CASSYNFRLESNEQFF
TRBV5-4	CASSLGRAGYGYTF
TRBV5-8	CASSAAGQGSYEQYF
TRBV30	CAWSTGGGYTF
TRBV7-2	CASSLVAGDTQYF
TRBV7-2	CASSSPAEYTQYF
TRBV28	CASSLVLWAADEKLFF
TRBV7-3	CASSLELLGTGRDQPQHF
TRBV5-1	CASSLALAGGPYNEQFF
TRBV14	CASSQIRDEKLFF
TRBV27	CASSQGGFWNQPQHF
TRBV18	CASSTGTGGQPQHF
TRBV19	CASRVGGRSYNEQFF
TRBV7-2	CASRREAGRWGETQYF